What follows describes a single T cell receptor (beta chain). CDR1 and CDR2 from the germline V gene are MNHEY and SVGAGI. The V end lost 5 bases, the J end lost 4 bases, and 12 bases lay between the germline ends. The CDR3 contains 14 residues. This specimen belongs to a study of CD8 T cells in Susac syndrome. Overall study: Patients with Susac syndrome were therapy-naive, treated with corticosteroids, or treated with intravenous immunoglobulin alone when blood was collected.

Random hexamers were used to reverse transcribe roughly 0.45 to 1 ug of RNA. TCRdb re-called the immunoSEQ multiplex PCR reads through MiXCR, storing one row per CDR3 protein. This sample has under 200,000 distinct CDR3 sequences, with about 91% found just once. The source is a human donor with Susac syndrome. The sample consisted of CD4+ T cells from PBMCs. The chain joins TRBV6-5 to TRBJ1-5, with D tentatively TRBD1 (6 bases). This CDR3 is CASSRGQPNQPQHF. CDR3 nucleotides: TGTGCCAGCAGTCGTGGACAGCCTAATCAGCCCCAGCATTTT.